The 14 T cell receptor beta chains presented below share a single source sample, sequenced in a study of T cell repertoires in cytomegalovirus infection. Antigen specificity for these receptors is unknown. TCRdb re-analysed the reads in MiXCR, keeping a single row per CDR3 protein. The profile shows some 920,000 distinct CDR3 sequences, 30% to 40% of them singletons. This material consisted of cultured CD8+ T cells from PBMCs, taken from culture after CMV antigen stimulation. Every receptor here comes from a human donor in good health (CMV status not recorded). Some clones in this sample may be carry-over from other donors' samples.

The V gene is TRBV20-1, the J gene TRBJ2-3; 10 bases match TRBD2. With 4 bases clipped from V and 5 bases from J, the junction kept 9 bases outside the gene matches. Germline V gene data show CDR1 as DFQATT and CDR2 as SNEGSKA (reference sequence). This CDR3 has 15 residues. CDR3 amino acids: CSAKRAGGFLDTQYF. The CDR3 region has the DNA TGCAGTGCTAAAAGAGCGGGGGGGTTTCTAGATACGCAGTATTTT.

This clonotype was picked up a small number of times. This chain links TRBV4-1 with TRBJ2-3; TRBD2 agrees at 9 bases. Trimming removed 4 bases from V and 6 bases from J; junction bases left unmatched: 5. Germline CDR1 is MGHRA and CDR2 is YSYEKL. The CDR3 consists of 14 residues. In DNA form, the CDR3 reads TGCGCCAGCAGCCGAGCGGGGGGCGCGGATACGCAGTATTTT. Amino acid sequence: CASSRAGGADTQYF.

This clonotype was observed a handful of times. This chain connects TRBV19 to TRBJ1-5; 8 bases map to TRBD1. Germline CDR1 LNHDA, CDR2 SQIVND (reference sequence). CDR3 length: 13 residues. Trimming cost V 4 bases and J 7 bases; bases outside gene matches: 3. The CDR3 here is CASSRQGRQPQHF. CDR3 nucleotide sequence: TGTGCCAGTAGTAGACAGGGGAGGCAGCCCCAGCATTTT.

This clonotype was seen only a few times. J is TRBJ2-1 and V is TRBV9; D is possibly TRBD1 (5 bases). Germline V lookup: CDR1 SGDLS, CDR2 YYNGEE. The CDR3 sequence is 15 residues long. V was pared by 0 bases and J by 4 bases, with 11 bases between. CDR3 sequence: CASSVAQGTYNEQFF. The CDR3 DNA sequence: TGTGCCAGCAGCGTAGCTCAGGGTACGTACAATGAGCAGTTCTTC.

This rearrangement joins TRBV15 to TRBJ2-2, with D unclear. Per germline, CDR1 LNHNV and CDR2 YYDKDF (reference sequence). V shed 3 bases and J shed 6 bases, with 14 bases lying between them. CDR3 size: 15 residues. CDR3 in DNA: TGTGCCACCAGCAGTGATGACGGGTTCTCCGGGGAGCTGTTTTTT. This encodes CATSSDDGFSGELFF.

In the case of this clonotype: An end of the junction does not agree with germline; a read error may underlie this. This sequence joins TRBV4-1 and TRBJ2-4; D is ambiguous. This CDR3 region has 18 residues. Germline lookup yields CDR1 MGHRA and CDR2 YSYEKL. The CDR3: CASSQDPVRYLAKNIQYF. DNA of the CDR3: TGTGCCAGCAGCCAAGATCCTGTGAGATATCTAGCCAAAAACATTCAGTACTTC.

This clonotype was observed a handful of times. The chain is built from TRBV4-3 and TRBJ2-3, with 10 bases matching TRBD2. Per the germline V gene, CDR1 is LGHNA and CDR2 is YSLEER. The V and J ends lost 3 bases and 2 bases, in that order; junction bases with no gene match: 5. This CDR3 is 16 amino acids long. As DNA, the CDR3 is TGCGCCAGCAGCCATCTACTAGCGGGGCCCACAGATACGCAGTATTTT. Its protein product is CASSHLLAGPTDTQYF.

In DNA, the CDR3 is TGTGCCTGCACCAAATGGGACAGCACAGATACGCAGTATTTT. Translating gives CACTKWDSTDTQYF. J is TRBJ2-3 and V is TRBV12-3 or TRBV12-4; perhaps D is TRBD1 or TRBD2 (5 bases each). Trimming took off 11 bases at V and 0 bases at J, with 15 bases between the two ends. The CDR3 loop spans 14 amino acids.

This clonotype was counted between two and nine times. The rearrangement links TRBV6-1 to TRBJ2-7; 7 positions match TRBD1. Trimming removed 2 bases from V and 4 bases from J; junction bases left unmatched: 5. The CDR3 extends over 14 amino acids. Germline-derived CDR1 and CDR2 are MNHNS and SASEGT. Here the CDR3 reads CASSEFLTGYEQYV. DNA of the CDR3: TGTGCCAGCAGTGAATTCTTGACAGGGTACGAGCAGTACGTC.

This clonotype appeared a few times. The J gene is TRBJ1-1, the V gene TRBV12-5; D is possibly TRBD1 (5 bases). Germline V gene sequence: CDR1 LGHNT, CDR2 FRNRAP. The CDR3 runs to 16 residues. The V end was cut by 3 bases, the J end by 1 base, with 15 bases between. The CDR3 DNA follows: TGTGCTAGTGGTTTCAGGTCAGGGCGAGAGAACACTGAAGCTTTCTTT. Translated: CASGFRSGRENTEAFF. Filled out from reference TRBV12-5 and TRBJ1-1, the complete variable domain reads DARVTQTPRHKVTEMGQEVTMRCQPILGHNTVFWYRQTMMQGLELLAYFRNRAPLDDSGMPKDRFSAEMPDATLATLKIQPSEPRDSAVYFCASGFRSGRENTEAFFGQGTRLTVV.

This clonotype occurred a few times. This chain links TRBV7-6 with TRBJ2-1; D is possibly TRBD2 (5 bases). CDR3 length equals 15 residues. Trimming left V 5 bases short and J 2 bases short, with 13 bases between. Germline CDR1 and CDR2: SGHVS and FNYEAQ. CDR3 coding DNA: TGTGCCAGCAGCCCCGCCGAGGGCGCCTACAATGAGCAGTTCTTC. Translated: CASSPAEGAYNEQFF.

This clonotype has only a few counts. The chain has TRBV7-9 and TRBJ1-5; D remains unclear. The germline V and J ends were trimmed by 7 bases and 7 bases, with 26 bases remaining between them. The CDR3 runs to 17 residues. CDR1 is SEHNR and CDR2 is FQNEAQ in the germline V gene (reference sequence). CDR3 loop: CASIYKSFSKYYQPQHF. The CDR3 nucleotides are TGTGCCAGCATCTACAAAAGCTTCTCCAAATATTACCAGCCCCAGCATTTT.

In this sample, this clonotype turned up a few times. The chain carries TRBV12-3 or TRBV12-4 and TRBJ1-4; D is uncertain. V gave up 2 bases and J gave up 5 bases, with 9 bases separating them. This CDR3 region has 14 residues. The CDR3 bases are TGTGCCAGCAGTTTAAGGCTCCAAAATGAAAAACTGTTTTTT. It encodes CASSLRLQNEKLFF.

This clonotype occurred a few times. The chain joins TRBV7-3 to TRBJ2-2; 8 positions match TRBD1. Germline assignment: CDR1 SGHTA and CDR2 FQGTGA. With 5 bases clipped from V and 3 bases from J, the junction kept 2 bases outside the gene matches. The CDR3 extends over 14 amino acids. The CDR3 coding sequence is TGTGCCAGCAGCACACAGGGGGACACCGGGGAGCTGTTTTTT. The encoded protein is CASSTQGDTGELFF. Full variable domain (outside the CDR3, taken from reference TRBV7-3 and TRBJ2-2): GAGVSQTPSNKVTEKGKYVELRCDPISGHTALYWYRQSLGQGPEFLIYFQGTGAADDSGLPNDRFFAVRPEGSVSTLKIQRTERGDSAVYLCASSTQGDTGELFFGEGSRLTVL.